This T cell receptor (beta chain) was retrieved from a study of blood T cell repertoires in COVID-19. Clones were read by immunoSEQ multiplex PCR, and TCRdb kept only the in-frame ones, dropping some. The top ten clones hold roughly a fifth of a sample with 50,000 to 70,000 clones, 70% to 80% of them seen once. V dropped 1 base and J dropped 9 bases, with 16 bases sitting between them. Germline assignment: CDR1 SGHTA and CDR2 FQGNSA. CDR3 length: 15 residues. Sequencing was performed on peripheral blood. The receptor's source is a man aged 45-65 years with active or convalescent COVID-19. The chain uses TRBV7-2 and TRBJ2-1; TRBD2 might be the D (5 bases). Here the CDR3 reads CASSLGLAMRAEQFF. The CDR3 coding sequence is TGTGCCAGCAGCTTAGGTCTAGCCATGAGGGCTGAGCAGTTCTTC.